The 19 T cell receptor beta chains reported below all come from one sample, sequenced in a study of T-cell reconstitution after alpha-beta-depleted transplantation in children. The authors prepared the TCRbeta library with unique molecular identifiers. TCRdb processed the PCR reads anew with MiXCR; each CDR3 protein has one entry. The sample gives a few hundred thousand distinct CDR3 sequences, almost 10% of which show up once; around 10% is in the top ten. Sequenced material: PBMCs from the stem cell graft donor, taken from the stem cell graft. The receptors stem from a human donor who donated a stem cell graft to a child with SCID.

This clonotype was observed a handful of times. This chain uses TRBV2 with TRBJ1-5; the match to TRBD1 covers 7 bases. Looked up from germline, CDR1 is SNHLY and CDR2 is FYNNEI. V dropped 6 bases and J dropped 4; count of bases not matched to a gene: 9. The CDR3 sequence is 15 residues long. The CDR3, as DNA: TGTGCCAGCAGCCCGTATACAGGGGTAAATCAGCCCCAGCATTTT. Encoded protein: CASSPYTGVNQPQHF.

This clonotype has ten or more counts. V is TRBV5-1 and J is TRBJ1-1; D is unresolved. V lost 0 bases to trimming and J lost 3 bases, with 9 bases between them. Germline V gene lookup returns CDR1 SGHRS and CDR2 YFSETQ. The CDR3 is made up of 14 amino acids. In DNA, the CDR3 is TGCGCCAGCAGCTTGGAGGACTTGGACACTGAAGCTTTCTTT. Translated, it gives CASSLEDLDTEAFF.

Concerning this clonotype itself: An end of the junction differs from the germline gene, which may be a read error. The chain couples TRBV27 to TRBJ2-7; weak D call: TRBD2 (7 bases). Germline V lookup: CDR1 MNHEY, CDR2 SMNVEV (reference sequence). This CDR3 has 16 amino acids. The DNA of the CDR3 is TGTTCCAGCAGTGCCGGTGGGGGGGCGCTGGGTTACGAGCAGTACTTC. As protein: CSSSAGGGALGYEQYF.

The chain combines TRBV3-1 with TRBJ2-3, with a weak D call TRBD1 (5 bases). The CDR3 covers 15 residues. Per the germline V gene, CDR1 is LGHDT and CDR2 is YNNKEL (reference sequence). Trimming pared 10 bases from V and 3 bases from J, leaving 20 bases between. The CDR3 nucleotides read TGTGCCACCTGCAAAGAGGTCCCAGGGACAGATACGCAGTATTTT. As protein: CATCKEVPGTDTQYF.

The J gene is TRBJ2-7, the V gene TRBV20-1, with D tentatively TRBD1 (6 bases). The CDR3 totals 12 residues. V gave up 5 bases and J gave up 3 bases, with 11 bases separating them. CDR1 is DFQATT and CDR2 is SNEGSKA in the germline V gene (reference sequence). In DNA form, the CDR3 reads TGCAGTGCTCCGGGACACCTCTACGAGCAGTACTTC. The encoded protein is CSAPGHLYEQYF.

The V gene is TRBV5-1, the J gene TRBJ2-1; possible D gene TRBD2, 6 bases. This CDR3 is 15 amino acids long. With 0 bases removed from V and 3 bases from J, the gap between germline ends came to 10 bases. CDR1 is SGHRS, CDR2 YFSETQ, per germline. The CDR3 DNA follows: TGCGCCAGCAGCTTGGAAGCGGGCTACTACAATGAGCAGTTCTTC. This translates into CASSLEAGYYNEQFF. The variable domain in full, with the rest retrieved from reference TRBV5-1 and TRBJ2-1, is KAGVTQTPRYLIKTRGQQVTLSCSPISGHRSVSWYQQTPGQGLQFLFEYFSETQRNKGNFPGRFSGRQFSNSRSEMNVSTLELGDSALYLCASSLEAGYYNEQFFGPGTRLTVL.

The table lists this clonotype with a few counts. The V and J genes are TRBV29-1 and TRBJ1-1, with TRBD1 matching over 9 bases. The junction had 3 bases not matched to a gene; V was cut back by 1 base and J by 0 bases. This CDR3 contains 15 residues. Germline V gene sequence: CDR1 SQVTM, CDR2 ANQGSEA. CDR3 nucleotide sequence: TGCAGCGTTGAAGGGGACAGGGACATGAACACTGAAGCTTTCTTT. Translated: CSVEGDRDMNTEAFF.

This clonotype has more than one count but fewer than ten. This chain uses TRBV6-2 or TRBV6-3 with TRBJ2-1, with 7 bases aligning to TRBD2. Germline CDR1 reads MNHEY; CDR2 reads SVGEGT. V lost 2 bases to trimming and J lost 2 bases; unmatched junction nucleotides: 3. The CDR3 consists of 15 residues. CDR3 sequence reads: CASSYGGGTYNEQFF. As DNA, the CDR3 is TGTGCCAGCAGTTACGGGGGGGGGACCTACAATGAGCAGTTCTTC.

The sample holds a few counts of this clonotype. The chain has TRBV20-1 and TRBJ2-3; TRBD2 matches at 12 bases. The CDR3 loop spans 15 amino acids. V lost 3 bases, J lost 4 bases, and 5 bases stayed unmatched. Germline-derived CDR1 and CDR2 are DFQATT and SNEGSKA (reference sequence). CDR3 sequence (DNA): TGCAGTGCTAGGACCCCTAGCGGGGGGGCAGATACGCAGTATTTT. It codes for CSARTPSGGADTQYF.

J is TRBJ1-3 and V is TRBV4-2; D might be TRBD1 (5 bases). Germline CDR1 is LGHNA and CDR2 is YNFKEQ. V was clipped by 1 base and J by 2 bases, with 9 bases between them. The CDR3 loop spans 15 amino acids. CDR3 amino acids: CASSQVQGPGNTIYF. The CDR3, as DNA: TGTGCCAGCAGCCAAGTTCAGGGCCCTGGAAACACCATATATTTT.

This chain links TRBV7-9 with TRBJ2-3; a possible D gene is TRBD2 (5 bases). The CDR3 sequence is 13 residues long. Germline V gene sequence: CDR1 SEHNR, CDR2 FQNEAQ (reference sequence). V lost 0 bases and J 6 bases, leaving 7 bases between the germline ends. As DNA, the CDR3 is TGTGCCAGCAGCTTAGCCGGGGAGGATACGCAGTATTTT. Its translation is CASSLAGEDTQYF. Based on the CDR3 plus reference TRBV7-9 and TRBJ2-3, the full variable domain is DTGVSQNPRHKITKRGQNVTFRCDPISEHNRLYWYRQTLGQGPEFLTYFQNEAQLEKSRLLSDRFSAERPKGSFSTLEIQRTEQGDSAMYLCASSLAGEDTQYFGPGTRLTVL.

This clonotype was seen a handful of times. The chain is built from TRBV5-5 and TRBJ2-1; 7 nucleotides line up with TRBD1. CDR1 is SGHKS, CDR2 YYEKEE, per germline (reference sequence). There are 15 residues in the CDR3. With V trimmed by 4 bases and J by 10 bases, 14 bases remained unmatched. The CDR3 DNA reads TGTGCCAGCAGCCTAACGGGACAGTCATGGGTAGAGCAGTTCTTC. It is translated as CASSLTGQSWVEQFF.

This clonotype has a count of ten or more. The chain uses TRBV6-2 or TRBV6-3 and TRBJ2-7; 10 positions agree with TRBD2. J gave up 0 bases and V 7 bases, and 9 bases lay outside the gene matches. Per germline, CDR1 MNHEY and CDR2 SVGEGT. This CDR3 is built from 16 residues. The CDR3 nucleotides read TGTGCCAGCACGCTCGACGGACTAGCGGCCTCCTACGAGCAGTACTTC. Amino acids: CASTLDGLAASYEQYF.

This clonotype was found many times. This chain connects TRBV3-1 to TRBJ1-5; 9 bases agree with TRBD1. Germline assignment: CDR1 LGHDT and CDR2 YNNKEL (reference sequence). CDR3 size: 15 residues. V shed 0 bases, J shed 6 bases, and the junction held 3 bases outside the gene matches. The CDR3 loop is CASSQDPTGGQPQHF. The CDR3, as DNA: TGTGCCAGCAGCCAAGATCCGACAGGGGGTCAGCCCCAGCATTTT. Drawing the rest from reference TRBV3-1 and TRBJ1-5, the complete variable domain is DTAVSQTPKYLVTQMGNDKSIKCEQNLGHDTMYWYKQDSKKFLKIMFSYNNKELIINETVPNRFSPKSPDKAHLNLHINSLELGDSAVYFCASSQDPTGGQPQHFGDGTRLSIL.

This clonotype showed up just a few times. The V gene is TRBV7-9, the J gene TRBJ2-3; TRBD1 matches 9 bases. The J segment lost 5 bases and the V segment lost 4 bases, leaving 7 bases of the junction unmatched. There are 15 residues in the CDR3. Germline V CDR1 and CDR2: SEHNR, FQNEAQ (reference sequence). CDR3 protein: CASSSTGGVGDTQYF. DNA of the CDR3: TGTGCCAGCAGCTCAACAGGGGGCGTAGGAGATACGCAGTATTTT.

The chain has TRBV11-2 and TRBJ1-1; D remains ambiguous. The CDR3 spans 14 residues. V lost 5 bases and J 0 bases, leaving 10 bases between the germline ends. Germline CDR1 reads SGHAT; CDR2 reads FQNNGV. The CDR3 nucleotides are TGTGCCAGCAGCCGAATCCAGGTGAACACTGAAGCTTTCTTT. This encodes CASSRIQVNTEAFF.

The chain joins TRBV2 to TRBJ2-2, with 8 bases lining up with TRBD1. V dropped 6 bases and J dropped 7; count of bases not matched to a gene: 4. The CDR3 has 13 amino acids. The germline V gene has CDR1 SNHLY and CDR2 FYNNEI. The CDR3: CASRFGQGGELFF. For the CDR3, the DNA is TGTGCCAGCAGATTCGGACAGGGCGGGGAGCTGTTTTTT.

This clonotype turned up a few times. The chain recombines TRBV7-9 with TRBJ1-2; D is possibly TRBD1 (5 bases). Between the trimmed V and J ends, which lost 3 bases and 0 bases, there was a span of 14 bases. The CDR3 runs 16 residues. In germline, CDR1 is SEHNR, CDR2 FQNEAQ (reference sequence). Written as DNA, the CDR3 is TGTGCCAGCAGCTTGGGGGTGTATAGAACTAACTATGGCTACACCTTC. This gives the protein CASSLGVYRTNYGYTF. Based on the CDR3 plus reference TRBV7-9 and TRBJ1-2, the full variable domain is DTGVSQNPRHKITKRGQNVTFRCDPISEHNRLYWYRQTLGQGPEFLTYFQNEAQLEKSRLLSDRFSAERPKGSFSTLEIQRTEQGDSAMYLCASSLGVYRTNYGYTFGSGTRLTVV.

This clonotype was detected ten times or more. This chain connects TRBV5-1 to TRBJ2-1, with 7 bases identical to TRBD1. The CDR3 spans 16 residues. Germline CDR1 reads SGHRS; CDR2 reads YFSETQ. J was trimmed by 3 bases and V by 4 bases; bases with no gene match: 10. CDR3: CASSPTTGRNYNEQFF. The CDR3 nucleotides are TGCGCCAGCAGCCCTACGACAGGGAGAAACTACAATGAGCAGTTCTTC.